The 14 T cell receptor beta chains presented below share a single source sample, sequenced in a study of PD-1 blockade in mismatch repair-deficient tumors. The table came from immunoSEQ multiplex PCR; TCRdb's copy has only in-frame clones and leaves some out. Of about 60,000 clones in the sample, approximately 88% were seen once. The sequencing here drew on peripheral blood, taken 52 weeks after starting pembrolizumab. The receptors originated from an adult with mismatch repair-deficient cancer.

The V gene is TRBV7-9, the J gene TRBJ2-1, with TRBD2 matching over 7 bases. The V segment lost 6 bases and the J segment 6 bases; nucleotides outside the gene matches: 8. The CDR3 runs to 14 residues. Germline-derived CDR1 and CDR2 are SEHNR and FQNEAQ (reference sequence). The DNA of the CDR3 is TGTGCCAGCAGTGGGTGGGAGGGCCCCAATGAGCAGTTCTTC. It is translated as CASSGWEGPNEQFF.

The chain employs TRBV6-5 and TRBJ2-7; possibly TRBD1 for D (6 bases). The CDR3 extends over 13 amino acids. CDR1 and CDR2 from the germline V gene are MNHEY and SVGAGI. V was cut by 3 bases and J by 2 bases, with 8 bases left in between. The CDR3 bases are TGTGCCAGCAGTTATGGGGACACCTACGAGCAGTACTTC. Protein product: CASSYGDTYEQYF.

This clone was counted a single time. V gene TRBV5-1 combines with J gene TRBJ2-7, with 7 bases aligning to TRBD1. CDR1 is SGHRS, CDR2 YFSETQ, per germline. CDR3 size: 17 residues. V dropped 4 bases and J dropped 0; count of bases not matched to a gene: 13. The CDR3, as DNA: TGCGCCAGCAGCGCCTCTACATCCGGGACAGACTCCTACGAGCAGTACTTC. Translating it yields CASSASTSGTDSYEQYF.

The V gene is TRBV6-1, the J gene TRBJ2-7; tentatively, D is TRBD2 (6 bases). The CDR3 runs to 15 residues. Trimming shortened V by 11 bases and J by 2 bases, and 22 bases separated the two germline ends. Looked up from germline, CDR1 is MNHNS and CDR2 is SASEGT. DNA of the CDR3: TGTGCCGCCGTGGGAGTCGGAGCGGGCGCCTACGAGCAGTACTTC. Encoded protein: CAAVGVGAGAYEQYF.

This chain uses TRBV5-1 with TRBJ2-5; tentative D call: TRBD2 (6 bases). CDR1 SGHRS and CDR2 YFSETQ come from the germline V gene. Trimming removed 2 bases at V and 4 bases at J, with 12 bases between. CDR3 length: 14 residues. The DNA for the CDR3 is TGCGCCAGCAGCTTCTTGTTCGGGAGAGAGACCCAGTACTTC. It yields the protein CASSFLFGRETQYF.

In DNA, the CDR3 is TGTGCCAGCTCACCCGGCAGACCTTACACCGGGGAGCTGTTTTTT. Amino acid sequence: CASSPGRPYTGELFF. The chain carries TRBV18 and TRBJ2-2; D is unclear. This CDR3 region has 15 residues. Between the trimmed V and J ends, which lost 3 bases and 3 bases, there was a span of 11 bases. CDR1 and CDR2 (germline): KGHSH, LQKENI.

The chain has TRBV21-1 and TRBJ2-3; the table calls TRBD2, which could not be checked here. TRBV21-1 is termed a pseudogene. The CDR3 sequence is 19 residues long. The CDR3 loop is CASSTPQLPGEPYTDTQYF. The CDR3 DNA is TGTGCCAGCAGCACCCCCCAACTGCCGGGAGAGCCCTACACAGATACGCAGTATTTT.

CDR3 coding DNA: TGTGCCAGCAGCTTAGGGCCGAGGGCTGACAGCACCTTC. It specifies CASSLGPRADSTF. This chain connects TRBV13 to TRBJ1-2; D possibly corresponds to TRBD1 (5 bases). The germline gives CDR1 PRHDT, CDR2 FYEKMQ (reference sequence). The CDR3 length is 13 residues. Trimming pared 0 bases from V and 13 bases from J, leaving 15 bases between.

The chain combines TRBV4-3 with TRBJ2-3; D gene unclear. There are 14 residues in the CDR3. V lost 3 bases and J lost 5, with 12 bases in between. Germline CDR1 reads LGHNA; CDR2 reads YSLEER. The CDR3 spells CASSQGAVGDTQYF. The CDR3 DNA reads as TGCGCCAGCAGCCAGGGCGCAGTTGGAGATACGCAGTATTTT.

V gene TRBV2 combines with J gene TRBJ2-5, with 9 bases matching TRBD1. The tail of the sequence fits TRBJ2-7 better, so the J call may be wrong. Germline lookup yields CDR1 SNHLY and CDR2 FYNNEI. The CDR3 is 17 amino acids. The CDR3 region has the DNA TGTGCCAGCAGTGAGCGGGGGCCGGGACAGGGCAACTACGAGCAGTACTTC. Its protein is CASSERGPGQGNYEQYF.

The J gene is TRBJ1-2, the V gene TRBV4-2, with D tentatively TRBD1 (6 bases). The V end lost 4 bases, the J end lost 4 bases, and 13 bases lay between the germline ends. The CDR3 is 14 residues long. Germline loops: CDR1 LGHNA, CDR2 YNFKEQ. CDR3 nucleotides: TGTGCCAGCAGCCCTTGGGGGCTGGGCTATGGCTACACCTTC. Its translation: CASSPWGLGYGYTF.

This chain joins TRBV10-3 and TRBJ1-2; a possible D gene is TRBD1 (6 bases). V was trimmed by 8 bases and J by 4 bases, leaving 23 bases between them. This CDR3 has 16 amino acids. Germline loops: CDR1 ENHRY, CDR2 SYGVKD. The DNA for the CDR3 is TGTGCCATCGCCAACAAAGGGGAGGGGGGGAGCTATGGCTACACCTTC. Amino acids: CAIANKGEGGSYGYTF.

The rearrangement links TRBV5-1 to TRBJ2-3, with a weak D call TRBD2 (6 bases). V was pared by 6 bases and J by 1 base, with 18 bases between. Germline assignment: CDR1 SGHRS and CDR2 YFSETQ. CDR3 size: 16 residues. The DNA of the CDR3 is TGCGCCAGCAACCAAGCGGGTCCCATGGGCACAGATACGCAGTATTTT. Translated, it gives CASNQAGPMGTDTQYF.

The chain joins TRBV6-6 to TRBJ2-7; 7 positions agree with TRBD1. V gave up 0 bases and J gave up 6 bases; unmatched junction bases: 8. The CDR3 totals 15 residues. Looked up from germline, CDR1 is MNHNY and CDR2 is SVGAGI (reference sequence). As DNA, the CDR3 is TGTGCCAGCAGTTACTCGGGGACAGCCCAAGGCGAGCAGTACTTC. Translated: CASSYSGTAQGEQYF.